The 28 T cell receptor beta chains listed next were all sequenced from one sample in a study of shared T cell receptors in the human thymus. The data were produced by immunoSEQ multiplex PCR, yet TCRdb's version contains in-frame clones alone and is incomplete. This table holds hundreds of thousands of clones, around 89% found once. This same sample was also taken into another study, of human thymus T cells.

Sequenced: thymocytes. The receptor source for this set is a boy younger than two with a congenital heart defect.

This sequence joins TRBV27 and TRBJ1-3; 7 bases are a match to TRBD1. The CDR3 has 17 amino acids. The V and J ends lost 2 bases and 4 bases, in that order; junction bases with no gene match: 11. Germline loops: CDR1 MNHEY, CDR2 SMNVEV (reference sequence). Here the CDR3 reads CASSLSLSRGTGNTIYF. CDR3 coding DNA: TGTGCCAGCAGTTTAAGCCTTAGCAGGGGGACGGGAAACACCATATATTTT.

CDR3 sequence (DNA): TGTGCCAGCAGTTTTGGACTAGCGGGAGGGTTTTCCTACGAGCAGTACTTC. Protein sequence: CASSFGLAGGFSYEQYF. The chain combines TRBV27 with TRBJ2-7; 15 nucleotides align to TRBD2. Germline V gene data show CDR1 as MNHEY and CDR2 as SMNVEV (reference sequence). The trim removed 3 bases at V and 1 base at J, leaving 4 bases unmatched. This CDR3 is built from 17 residues.

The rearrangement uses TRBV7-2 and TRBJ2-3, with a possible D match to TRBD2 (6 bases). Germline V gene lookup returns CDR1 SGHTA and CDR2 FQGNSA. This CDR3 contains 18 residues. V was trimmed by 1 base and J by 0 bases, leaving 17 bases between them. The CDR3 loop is CASSLDGTGETSTDTQYF. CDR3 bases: TGTGCCAGCAGCTTAGACGGGACTGGCGAGACTAGCACAGATACGCAGTATTTT.

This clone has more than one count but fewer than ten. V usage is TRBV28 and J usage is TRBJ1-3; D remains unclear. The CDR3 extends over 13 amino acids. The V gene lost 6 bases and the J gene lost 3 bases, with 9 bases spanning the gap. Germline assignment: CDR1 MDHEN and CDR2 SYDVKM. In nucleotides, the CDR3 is TGTGCCAGCAGGACACATCATGGAAACACCATATATTTT. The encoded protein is CASRTHHGNTIYF.

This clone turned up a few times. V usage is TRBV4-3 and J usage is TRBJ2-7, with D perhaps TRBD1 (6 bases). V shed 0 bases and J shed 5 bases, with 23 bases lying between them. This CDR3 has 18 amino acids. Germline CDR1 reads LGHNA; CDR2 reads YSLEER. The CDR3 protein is CASSQDGGGGHRPHEQYF. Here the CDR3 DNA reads TGCGCCAGCAGCCAAGATGGAGGTGGGGGACATCGCCCTCACGAGCAGTACTTC.

DNA of the CDR3: TGTGCCAGCAGTGAAGCGGAACAGGGGAATGAAAAACTGTTTTTT. This encodes CASSEAEQGNEKLFF. The chain joins TRBV2 to TRBJ1-4, with TRBD1 matching over 7 bases. This CDR3 contains 15 residues. The trim removed 0 bases at V and 5 bases at J, leaving 3 bases unmatched. Germline CDR1 SNHLY, CDR2 FYNNEI.

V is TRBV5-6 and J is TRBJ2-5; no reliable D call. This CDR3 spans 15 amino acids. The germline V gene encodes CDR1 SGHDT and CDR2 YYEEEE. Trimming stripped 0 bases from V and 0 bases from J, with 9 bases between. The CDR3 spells CASSLDRHDQETQYF. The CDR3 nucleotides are TGTGCCAGCAGCTTGGACAGACACGACCAAGAGACCCAGTACTTC.

CDR3 loop: CASSEERASYNEQFF. CDR3 nucleotide sequence: TGTGCCAGCAGTGAAGAGCGGGCCTCCTACAATGAGCAGTTCTTC. This chain joins TRBV25-1 and TRBJ2-1; TRBD2 might be the D (6 bases). Trimming took 2 bases from V and 0 from J, leaving 8 bases between them. The CDR3 is 15 amino acids. Germline V CDR1 and CDR2: MGHDK, SYGVNS.

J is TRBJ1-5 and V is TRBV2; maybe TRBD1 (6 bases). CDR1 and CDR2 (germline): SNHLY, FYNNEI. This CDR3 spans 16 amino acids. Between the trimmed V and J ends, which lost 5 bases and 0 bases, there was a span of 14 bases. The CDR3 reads CASSTGTFYSNQPQHF. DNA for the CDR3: TGTGCCAGCAGTACCGGGACATTTTATAGCAATCAGCCCCAGCATTTT.

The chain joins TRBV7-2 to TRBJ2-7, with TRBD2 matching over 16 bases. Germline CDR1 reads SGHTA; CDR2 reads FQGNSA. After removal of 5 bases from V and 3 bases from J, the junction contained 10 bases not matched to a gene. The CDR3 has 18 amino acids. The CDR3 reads CASSIPGLAGGVNYEQYF. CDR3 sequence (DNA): TGTGCCAGCAGCATACCGGGACTAGCGGGAGGGGTGAACTACGAGCAGTACTTC. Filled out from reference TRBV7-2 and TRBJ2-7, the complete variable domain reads GAGVSQSPSNKVTEKGKDVELRCDPISGHTALYWYRQSLGQGLEFLIYFQGNSAPDKSGLPSDRFSAERTGGSVSTLTIQRTQQEDSAVYLCASSIPGLAGGVNYEQYFGPGTRLTVT.

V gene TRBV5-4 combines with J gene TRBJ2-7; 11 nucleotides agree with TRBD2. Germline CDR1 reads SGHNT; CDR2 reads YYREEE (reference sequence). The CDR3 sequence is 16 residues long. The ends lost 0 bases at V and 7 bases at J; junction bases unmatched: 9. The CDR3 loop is CASSLVSSGRPGEQYF. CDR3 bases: TGTGCCAGCAGCTTGGTCTCTAGCGGGAGGCCGGGAGAGCAGTACTTC.

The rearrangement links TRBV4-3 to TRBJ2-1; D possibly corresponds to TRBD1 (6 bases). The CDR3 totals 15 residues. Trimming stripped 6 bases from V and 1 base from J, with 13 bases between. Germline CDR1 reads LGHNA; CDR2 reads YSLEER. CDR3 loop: CASRRNRDSYNEQFF. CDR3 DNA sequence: TGCGCCAGCAGACGGAACAGGGATTCCTACAATGAGCAGTTCTTC.

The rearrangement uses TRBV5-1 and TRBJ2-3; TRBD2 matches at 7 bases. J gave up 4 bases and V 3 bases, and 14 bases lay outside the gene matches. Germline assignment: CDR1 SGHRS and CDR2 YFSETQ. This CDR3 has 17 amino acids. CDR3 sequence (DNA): TGCGCCAGCAGCTCTATAAGACTAGCTGTGGGTTCAGATACGCAGTATTTT. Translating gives CASSSIRLAVGSDTQYF.

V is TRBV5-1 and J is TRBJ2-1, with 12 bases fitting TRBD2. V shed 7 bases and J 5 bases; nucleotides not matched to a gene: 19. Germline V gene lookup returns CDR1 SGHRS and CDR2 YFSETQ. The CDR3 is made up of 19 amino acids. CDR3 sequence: CASGSGLAGMARDNNEQFF. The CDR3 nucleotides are TGCGCCAGCGGAAGTGGACTAGCGGGAATGGCCAGGGATAACAATGAGCAGTTCTTC.

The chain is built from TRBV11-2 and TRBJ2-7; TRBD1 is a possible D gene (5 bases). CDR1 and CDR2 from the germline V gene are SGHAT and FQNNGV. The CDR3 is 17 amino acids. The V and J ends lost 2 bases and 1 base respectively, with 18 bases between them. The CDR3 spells CASSLIQKDTLSYEQYF. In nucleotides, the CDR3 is TGTGCCAGCAGCTTAATCCAGAAGGACACACTATCCTACGAGCAGTACTTC.

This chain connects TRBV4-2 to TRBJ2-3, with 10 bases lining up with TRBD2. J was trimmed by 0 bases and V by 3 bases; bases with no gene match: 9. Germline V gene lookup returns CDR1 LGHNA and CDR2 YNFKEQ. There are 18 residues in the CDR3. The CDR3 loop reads CASSHPRGLADSTDTQYF. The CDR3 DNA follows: TGTGCCAGCAGCCACCCTCGCGGACTAGCGGATAGCACAGATACGCAGTATTTT.

The chain's CDR3 is CASSLLEPTIYF. The CDR3 DNA sequence: TGTGCCAGCAGCCTACTGGAGCCCACCATATATTTT. V usage is TRBV11-2 and J usage is TRBJ1-3; the D is unclear. Germline loops: CDR1 SGHAT, CDR2 FQNNGV. The length of the CDR3 is 12 residues. The V end was cut by 5 bases, the J end by 9 bases, with 11 bases between.

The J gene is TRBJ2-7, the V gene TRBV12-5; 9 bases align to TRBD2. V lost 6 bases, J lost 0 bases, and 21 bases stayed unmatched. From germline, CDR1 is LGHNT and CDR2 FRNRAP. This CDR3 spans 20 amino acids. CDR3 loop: CASGQGQIPGTSPDSYEQYF. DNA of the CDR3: TGTGCTAGTGGCCAGGGACAGATCCCCGGGACTAGCCCCGACTCCTACGAGCAGTACTTC. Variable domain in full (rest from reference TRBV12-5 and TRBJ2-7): DARVTQTPRHKVTEMGQEVTMRCQPILGHNTVFWYRQTMMQGLELLAYFRNRAPLDDSGMPKDRFSAEMPDATLATLKIQPSEPRDSAVYFCASGQGQIPGTSPDSYEQYFGPGTRLTVT.

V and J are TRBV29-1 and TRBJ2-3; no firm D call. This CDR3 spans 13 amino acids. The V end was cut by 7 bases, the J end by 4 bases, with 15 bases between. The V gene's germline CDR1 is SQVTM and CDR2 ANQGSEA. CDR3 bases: TGCAGCGCCCGAGAGAGTTTTGCAGATACGCAGTATTTT. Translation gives CSARESFADTQYF.

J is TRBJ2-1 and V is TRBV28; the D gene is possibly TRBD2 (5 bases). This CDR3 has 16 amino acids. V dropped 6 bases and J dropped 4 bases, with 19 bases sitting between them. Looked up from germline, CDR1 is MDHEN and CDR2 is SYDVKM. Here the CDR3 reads CASSSDRDPTYNEQFF. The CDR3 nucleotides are TGTGCCAGCAGCTCGGATCGGGATCCGACTTACAATGAGCAGTTCTTC.

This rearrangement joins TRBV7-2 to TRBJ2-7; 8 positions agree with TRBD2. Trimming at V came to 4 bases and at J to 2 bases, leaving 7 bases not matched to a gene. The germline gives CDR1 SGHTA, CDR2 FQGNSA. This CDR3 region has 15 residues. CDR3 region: CASSSLAAFPYEQYF. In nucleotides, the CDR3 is TGTGCCAGCAGCTCACTAGCGGCCTTCCCCTACGAGCAGTACTTC. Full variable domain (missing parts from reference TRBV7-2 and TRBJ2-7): GAGVSQSPSNKVTEKGKDVELRCDPISGHTALYWYRQSLGQGLEFLIYFQGNSAPDKSGLPSDRFSAERTGGSVSTLTIQRTQQEDSAVYLCASSSLAAFPYEQYFGPGTRLTVT.

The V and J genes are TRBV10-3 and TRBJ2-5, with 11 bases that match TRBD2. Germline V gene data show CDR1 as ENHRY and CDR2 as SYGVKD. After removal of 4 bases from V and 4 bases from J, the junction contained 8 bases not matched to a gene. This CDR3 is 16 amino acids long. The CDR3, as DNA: TGTGCCATCAGTGCCAGACATAGCGGGAGGGTAGAGACCCAGTACTTC. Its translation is CAISARHSGRVETQYF.

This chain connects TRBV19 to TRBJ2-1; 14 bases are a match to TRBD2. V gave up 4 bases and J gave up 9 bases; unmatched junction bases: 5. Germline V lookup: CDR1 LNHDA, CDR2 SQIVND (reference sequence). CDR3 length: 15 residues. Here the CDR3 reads CASSTGLAGVGEQFF. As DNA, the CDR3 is TGTGCCAGTAGTACGGGACTAGCGGGAGTCGGTGAGCAGTTCTTC.

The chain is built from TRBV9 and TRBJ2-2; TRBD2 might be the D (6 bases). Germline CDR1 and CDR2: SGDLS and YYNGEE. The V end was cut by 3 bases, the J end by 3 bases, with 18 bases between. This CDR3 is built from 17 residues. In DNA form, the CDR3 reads TGTGCCAGCAGCGGATCAGGACTACCCGGGGACACCGGGGAGCTGTTTTTT. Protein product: CASSGSGLPGDTGELFF.

CDR3 nucleotides: TGTGCCAGCAGCAATGGCAGGGGCATGGCCACCGGGGAGCTGTTTTTT. Protein: CASSNGRGMATGELFF. The J gene is TRBJ2-2, the V gene TRBV5-6, with D perhaps TRBD1 (6 bases). Germline V gives CDR1 SGHDT, CDR2 YYEEEE. The V gene lost 4 bases and the J gene lost 4 bases, with 17 bases spanning the gap. CDR3 length: 16 amino acids.

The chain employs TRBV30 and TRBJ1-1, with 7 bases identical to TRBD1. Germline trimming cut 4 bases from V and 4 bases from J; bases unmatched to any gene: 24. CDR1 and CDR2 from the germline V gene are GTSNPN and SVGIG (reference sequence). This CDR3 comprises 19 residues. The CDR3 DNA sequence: TGTGCCTGGAAGGTGGACAGCCACTCATTCAGACAGGGTGGCACTGAAGCTTTCTTT. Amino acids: CAWKVDSHSFRQGGTEAFF.

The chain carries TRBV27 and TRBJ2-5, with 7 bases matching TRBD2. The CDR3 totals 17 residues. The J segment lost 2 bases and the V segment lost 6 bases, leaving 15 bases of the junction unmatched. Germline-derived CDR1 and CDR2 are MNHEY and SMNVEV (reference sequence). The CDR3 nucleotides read TGTGCCAGCAGCCTACGGGCGGCGGGAGAAGGACAAGAGACCCAGTACTTC. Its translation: CASSLRAAGEGQETQYF.

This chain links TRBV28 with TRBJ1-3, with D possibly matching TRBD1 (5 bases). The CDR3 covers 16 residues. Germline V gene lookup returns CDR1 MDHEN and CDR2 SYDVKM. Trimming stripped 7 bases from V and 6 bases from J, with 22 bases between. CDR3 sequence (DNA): TGTGCCAGCACTACCTGCACAGGTTCCCGAAAAAACACCATATATTTT. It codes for CASTTCTGSRKNTIYF.